A selection of T cell receptor beta chains follows, all from one sample in a study of read filtering for tumor transcriptome and immune sequencing. MiXCR, run by TCRdb on the reads, gives a single entry per CDR3 protein. The repertoire holds over 45,000 distinct CDR3 sequences, with roughly 20% as singletons. Source material: a population of CD138-negative cells sorted from bone marrow. These receptors all come from a donor at least 40 years old with multiple myeloma. Both conserved end residues are part of each CDR3. The order of the fields is V gene, clone size, D gene, J gene, CDR3 protein, CDR3 DNA. A D gene is named only where the DNA matches it firmly. Only some rows state a clone size, as once, few, many or a class for expanded clones.

V: TRBV29-1; size: many; D: -; J: TRBJ1-1; CDR3: CSGWMNTEAFF; DNA: TGCAGTGGTTGGATGAACACTGAAGCTTTCTTT
V: TRBV5-4; size: many; D: TRBD2; J: TRBJ2-1; CDR3: CASSPGLAGGMAYNEQFF; DNA: TGTGCCAGCAGCCCGGGACTAGCGGGAGGGATGGCCTACAATGAGCAGTTCTTC
V: TRBV11-2; size: many; D: TRBD2; J: TRBJ2-3; CDR3: CASSLRTSGAPRQYF; DNA: TGTGCCAGCAGCCTACGGACTAGCGGGGCCCCTAGGCAGTATTTT
V: TRBV21-1; size: many; D: -; J: TRBJ2-6; CDR3: CASKRQGAAGANVLTF; DNA: TGTGCCAGCAAGAGACAGGGGGCGGCTGGGGCCAACGTCCTGACTTTC
V: TRBV4-2; size: -; D: -; J: TRBJ2-1; CDR3: CASSQDVGVVYEQFF; DNA: TGTGCCAGCAGCCAAGATGTCGGGGTAGTCTATGAGCAGTTCTTC
V: TRBV5-6; size: -; D: -; J: TRBJ2-5; CDR3: CASSGGQRYQETQYF; DNA: TGTGCCAGCAGCGGGGGGCAACGGTACCAAGAGACCCAGTACTTC
V: TRBV6-4; size: many; D: TRBD2; J: TRBJ2-1; CDR3: CASSRHGSGRAEGYNEQFF; DNA: TGTGCCAGCAGTCGCCATGGTAGCGGGAGGGCCGAGGGCTACAATGAGCAGTTCTTC
V: TRBV20-1; size: -; D: TRBD2; J: TRBJ2-1; CDR3: CNASTSERRTYNEQFF; DNA: TGCAATGCTAGTACTAGCGAGAGACGGACCTACAATGAGCAGTTCTTC
V: TRBV10-2; size: many; D: TRBD2; J: TRBJ2-1; CDR3: CASSENGGAGSYNEQFF; DNA: TGCGCCAGCAGTGAGAACGGGGGAGCGGGATCCTACAATGAGCAGTTCTTC
V: TRBV12-3/TRBV12-4; size: many; D: -; J: TRBJ2-1; CDR3: CASSLTRDGNEQFF; DNA: TGTGCCAGCAGTTTAACGCGGGACGGGAATGAGCAGTTCTTC
V: TRBV20-1; size: few; D: -; J: TRBJ2-7; CDR3: CSARGGVGNEQYF; DNA: TGCAGTGCTAGAGGCGGGGTGGGCAACGAGCAGTACTTC
V: TRBV7-3; size: few; D: -; J: TRBJ2-1; CDR3: CASSLEGPGEQFF; DNA: TGTGCCAGCAGCTTAGAAGGGCCGGGCGAGCAGTTCTTC
V: TRBV29-1; size: many; D: TRBD2; J: TRBJ2-5; CDR3: CSAMGWTGAGDIQETQYF; DNA: TGCAGCGCTATGGGATGGACGGGAGCGGGGGACATTCAAGAGACCCAGTACTTC
V: TRBV2; size: many; D: TRBD2; J: TRBJ2-7; CDR3: CASRKLAGGGEQYF; DNA: TGTGCCAGCAGAAAACTAGCGGGAGGGGGCGAGCAGTACTTC
V: TRBV4-1; size: many; D: -; J: TRBJ2-1; CDR3: CASSQEEFYNEQFF; DNA: TGCGCCAGCAGCCAAGAGGAATTTTACAATGAGCAGTTCTTC
V: TRBV19; size: many; D: -; J: TRBJ2-2; CDR3: CASTTAGDTGELFF; DNA: TGTGCCAGTACAACAGCCGGGGACACCGGGGAGCTGTTTTTT
V: TRBV4-1; size: many; D: -; J: TRBJ2-1; CDR3: CASSQEGRVQYNEQFF; DNA: TGCGCCAGCAGCCAAGAGGGGCGGGTGCAATACAATGAGCAGTTCTTC
V: TRBV7-2; size: medium-sized; D: TRBD2; J: TRBJ2-1; CDR3: CASSLAGGHNEQFF; DNA: TGTGCCAGCAGCTTAGCGGGAGGGCACAATGAGCAGTTCTTC
V: TRBV27; size: many; D: TRBD2; J: TRBJ2-1; CDR3: CASSLSSGKVNEQFF; DNA: TGTGCCAGCAGTTTATCTAGCGGGAAGGTAAATGAGCAGTTCTTC
V: TRBV20-1; size: many; D: TRBD2; J: TRBJ2-1; CDR3: CSATSGRNEQFF; DNA: TGCAGTGCTACTAGCGGGAGAAATGAGCAGTTCTTC
V: TRBV20-1; size: many; D: TRBD2; J: TRBJ2-1; CDR3: CSARGASGRLYNEQFF; DNA: TGCAGTGCTAGAGGCGCTAGCGGGAGGCTCTACAATGAGCAGTTCTTC
V: TRBV7-2; size: many; D: -; J: TRBJ2-7; CDR3: CASSLVRQGSYEQYF; DNA: TGTGCCAGCAGCTTAGTTCGGCAGGGTAGCTACGAGCAGTACTTC
V: TRBV4-2; size: -; D: TRBD1; J: TRBJ2-7; CDR3: CASSHPRDRVSYEQYF; DNA: TGTGCCAGCAGCCACCCCCGGGACAGGGTTTCCTACGAGCAGTACTTC
V: TRBV6-5; size: -; D: TRBD1; J: TRBJ2-7; CDR3: CASSSDPSRQGRNEQYF; DNA: TGTGCCAGCAGTTCGGATCCTTCTAGACAGGGGAGAAACGAGCAGTACTTC
V: TRBV29-1; size: many; D: TRBD2; J: TRBJ2-1; CDR3: CSVTPPAGVYNEQFF; DNA: TGCAGCGTTACCCCCCCAGCGGGAGTCTACAATGAGCAGTTCTTC
V: TRBV7-2; size: -; D: TRBD1; J: TRBJ2-1; CDR3: CASSSDRGPYNEPFF; DNA: TGTGCCAGCAGCTCGGACAGGGGCCCCTACAATGAGCCGTTCTTC
V: TRBV5-1; size: many; D: TRBD2; J: TRBJ2-1; CDR3: CASPSGGLAGNYNEQFF; DNA: TGCGCCAGCCCGTCCGGCGGGTTAGCGGGAAACTACAATGAGCAGTTCTTC
V: TRBV12-3/TRBV12-4; size: many; D: TRBD1; J: TRBJ2-3; CDR3: CASRPTGQGADTQYF; DNA: TGTGCCAGCAGACCCACGGGACAGGGGGCAGATACGCAGTATTTT
V: TRBV6-2/TRBV6-3; size: many; D: -; J: TRBJ2-3; CDR3: CASSYGRPTDTQYF; DNA: TGTGCCAGCAGTTACGGGCGTCCCACAGATACGCAGTATTTT
V: TRBV5-1; size: -; D: -; J: TRBJ2-6; CDR3: CASSSQTAGANVLTF; DNA: TGCGCCAGCAGCTCCCAAACGGCTGGGGCCAACGTCCTGACTTTC
V: TRBV2; size: many; D: TRBD1; J: TRBJ1-2; CDR3: CAGRKTGGADGYTF; DNA: TGTGCCGGCCGAAAGACAGGGGGCGCGGATGGCTACACCTTC
V: TRBV18; size: many; D: -; J: TRBJ2-1; CDR3: CASSERLSSYNEQFF; DNA: TGTGCCAGCTCAGAAAGACTGAGCTCCTACAATGAGCAGTTCTTC
V: TRBV28; size: -; D: TRBD2; J: TRBJ2-7; CDR3: CASSSGGRAYEQYF; DNA: TGTGCCAGCAGTTCGGGGGGGAGGGCCTACGAGCAGTACTTC
V: TRBV7-6; size: many; D: TRBD2; J: TRBJ2-3; CDR3: CASSPRTSGSTDTQYF; DNA: TGTGCCAGCAGCCCCAGGACTAGCGGAAGCACAGATACGCAGTATTTT
V: TRBV4-2; size: -; D: -; J: TRBJ1-2; CDR3: CASSEGQLYGYTF; DNA: TGTGCCAGCAGCGAAGGACAGCTCTATGGCTACACCTTC
V: TRBV2; size: -; D: -; J: TRBJ2-7; CDR3: CGSTQGTGLYEQYF; DNA: TGTGGCAGCACCCAAGGTACAGGGCTCTACGAGCAGTACTTC
V: TRBV29-1; size: few; D: -; J: TRBJ1-3; CDR3: CSVVLGNTIYF; DNA: TGCAGCGTTGTGCTTGGAAACACCATATATTTT
V: TRBV7-2; size: many; D: TRBD2; J: TRBJ2-5; CDR3: CASRNMGLAGQETQYF; DNA: TGTGCCAGCAGGAACATGGGACTAGCGGGGCAAGAGACCCAGTACTTC
V: TRBV20-1; size: medium-sized; D: TRBD2; J: TRBJ2-7; CDR3: CSATPNSGSYEQYF; DNA: TGCAGTGCTACCCCCAATAGCGGGAGCTATGAGCAGTACTTC
V: TRBV5-1; size: many; D: -; J: TRBJ2-1; CDR3: CASSKGLGNEQFF; DNA: TGCGCCAGCAGCAAGGGACTTGGTAATGAGCAGTTCTTC
V: TRBV12-3/TRBV12-4; size: many; D: -; J: TRBJ2-2; CDR3: CASSPPLTGGELFF; DNA: TGTGCCAGCAGTCCCCCCTTGACAGGCGGGGAGCTGTTTTTT
V: TRBV29-1; size: many; D: -; J: TRBJ2-7; CDR3: CSADIAYEQYF; DNA: TGCAGCGCGGACATAGCCTACGAGCAGTACTTC
V: TRBV2; size: -; D: -; J: TRBJ2-2; CDR3: CASSVGSAAGELFF; DNA: TGTGCCAGCAGTGTAGGGTCTGCAGCCGGGGAGCTGTTTTTT
V: TRBV19; size: many; D: TRBD2; J: TRBJ2-7; CDR3: CASSTRLAGDYEQYF; DNA: TGTGCCAGTAGTACAAGACTAGCGGGAGATTACGAGCAGTACTTC
V: TRBV29-1; size: -; D: TRBD2; J: TRBJ2-2; CDR3: CSVEDLEGTLAGTNTGELFF; DNA: TGCAGCGTTGAAGATCTTGAGGGGACTCTAGCGGGAACCAACACCGGGGAGCTGTTTTTT
V: TRBV29-1; size: many; D: TRBD1; J: TRBJ2-3; CDR3: CSFLGTGGTDTQYF; DNA: TGCAGCTTCCTCGGGACAGGGGGCACAGATACGCAGTATTTT
V: TRBV2; size: many; D: TRBD2; J: TRBJ2-5; CDR3: CASKRDLQETQYF; DNA: TGTGCCAGCAAGCGGGACCTCCAAGAGACCCAGTACTTC
V: TRBV5-5; size: few; D: -; J: TRBJ2-7; CDR3: CASSLLSLLYEQYF; DNA: TGTGCCAGCAGCTTACTCAGCCTTCTCTACGAGCAGTACTTC
V: TRBV7-9; size: -; D: -; J: TRBJ2-1; CDR3: CASSLVPGDSYNEQFF; DNA: TGTGCCAGCAGCTTAGTTCCGGGAGATTCCTACAATGAGCAGTTCTTC
V: TRBV19; size: many; D: TRBD2; J: TRBJ2-1; CDR3: CASSILLAVNEQFF; DNA: TGTGCCAGTAGTATACTACTAGCGGTCAATGAGCAGTTCTTC
V: TRBV7-3; size: many; D: -; J: TRBJ2-2; CDR3: CASSNTGELFF; DNA: TGTGCCAGCAGCAACACCGGGGAGCTGTTTTTT
V: TRBV19; size: -; D: TRBD1; J: TRBJ1-5; CDR3: CASTWTGARQPQHF; DNA: TGTGCCAGTACCTGGACAGGGGCCAGGCAGCCCCAGCATTTT
V: TRBV19; size: many; D: TRBD1; J: TRBJ2-5; CDR3: CASRPGQGQETQYF; DNA: TGTGCCAGTAGGCCGGGACAGGGGCAAGAGACCCAGTACTTC
V: TRBV12-3/TRBV12-4; size: many; D: TRBD2; J: TRBJ2-7; CDR3: CASSPPSGKRYEQYF; DNA: TGTGCCAGCAGTCCCCCGAGCGGGAAACGCTACGAGCAGTACTTC
V: TRBV29-1; size: -; D: TRBD1; J: TRBJ1-1; CDR3: CSAGDRDRADTEAFF; DNA: TGCAGCGCTGGGGACCGGGACAGGGCGGACACTGAAGCTTTCTTT
V: TRBV12-3/TRBV12-4; size: -; D: TRBD1; J: TRBJ2-7; CDR3: CASSSSDRGVYEQDF; DNA: TGTGCCAGCAGTTCGTCGGACAGGGGCGTCTACGAGCAGGACTTC
V: TRBV19; size: -; D: -; J: TRBJ2-5; CDR3: CASSILGKETQYF; DNA: TGTGCCAGTAGTATCCTGGGGAAAGAGACCCAGTACTTC
V: TRBV18; size: many; D: TRBD1; J: TRBJ2-7; CDR3: CASSPGTGQDEQYF; DNA: TGTGCCAGCTCACCCGGGACAGGGCAGGACGAGCAGTACTTC